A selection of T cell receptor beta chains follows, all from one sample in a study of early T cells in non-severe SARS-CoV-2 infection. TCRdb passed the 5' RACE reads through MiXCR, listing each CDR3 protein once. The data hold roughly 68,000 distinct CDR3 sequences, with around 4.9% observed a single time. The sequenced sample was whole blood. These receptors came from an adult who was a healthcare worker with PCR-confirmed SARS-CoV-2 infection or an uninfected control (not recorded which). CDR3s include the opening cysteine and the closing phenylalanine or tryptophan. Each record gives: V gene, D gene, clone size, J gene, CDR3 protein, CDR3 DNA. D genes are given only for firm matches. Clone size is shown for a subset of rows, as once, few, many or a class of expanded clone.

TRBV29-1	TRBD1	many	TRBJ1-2	CSVEDLGTGGVISYGYTF	TGCAGCGTTGAAGATCTAGGGACAGGGGGGGTGATTAGCTATGGCTACACCTTC
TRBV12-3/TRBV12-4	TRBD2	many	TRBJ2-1	CASSSRTSGFYNEQFF	TGTGCCAGCAGTTCCCGGACTAGCGGATTCTACAATGAGCAGTTCTTC
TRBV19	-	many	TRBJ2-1	CASSKSEGGEQFF	TGTGCCAGTAGTAAATCCGAGGGGGGTGAGCAGTTCTTC
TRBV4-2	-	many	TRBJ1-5	CASSQVGGSDSNQPQHF	TGTGCCAGCAGCCAAGTCGGAGGCAGCGATAGCAATCAGCCCCAGCATTTT
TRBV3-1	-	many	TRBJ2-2	CASSQMPGGVPGELFF	TGTGCCAGCAGCCAAATGCCAGGGGGGGTCCCCGGGGAGCTGTTTTTT
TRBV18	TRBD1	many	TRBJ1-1	CASSPGQGEAFF	TGTGCCAGCTCACCTGGACAGGGGGAAGCTTTCTTT
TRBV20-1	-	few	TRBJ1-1	CSVPSRQLNTEAFF	TGCAGTGTTCCCAGTCGGCAGCTGAACACTGAAGCTTTCTTT
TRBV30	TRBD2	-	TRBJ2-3	CAWSVGSGGFSDTQYF	TGTGCCTGGAGTGTAGGAAGCGGGGGGTTTAGTGATACGCAGTATTTT
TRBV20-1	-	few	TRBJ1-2	CSARFGRGYTF	TGCAGTGCTAGATTCGGTCGTGGCTACACCTTC
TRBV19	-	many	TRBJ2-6	CASSIPGRITSGANVLTF	TGTGCCAGTAGTATCCCCGGCCGTATTACCTCTGGGGCCAACGTCCTGACTTTC
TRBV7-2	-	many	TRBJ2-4	CASSLLSGVDIQYF	TGTGCCAGCAGCTTACTTTCTGGGGTGGACATTCAGTACTTC
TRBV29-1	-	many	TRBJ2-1	CSVDSRGSNEQFF	TGCAGCGTTGACTCCCGGGGGAGCAATGAGCAGTTCTTC
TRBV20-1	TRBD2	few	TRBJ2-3	CSASVREGTDTQYF	TGCAGTGCTAGCGTGCGGGAGGGCACAGATACGCAGTATTTT
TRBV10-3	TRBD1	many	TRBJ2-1	CAISEGQGKAYDEQFF	TGTGCCATCAGTGAGGGACAGGGGAAGGCGTACGATGAGCAGTTCTTC
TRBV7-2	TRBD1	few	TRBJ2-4	CASSPTGTGDIKYF	TGTGCCAGCAGCCCTACCGGGACAGGGGACATTAAGTACTTC
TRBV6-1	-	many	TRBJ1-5	CASSEASIQRQPQHF	TGTGCCAGCAGTGAAGCGAGTATCCAGCGGCAGCCCCAGCATTTT
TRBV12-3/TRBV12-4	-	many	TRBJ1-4	CASRPEWTNEKLFF	TGTGCCAGCAGACCAGAATGGACTAATGAAAAACTGTTTTTT
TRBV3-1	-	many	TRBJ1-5	CASSQDDGDNQPQHF	TGTGCCAGCAGCCAAGACGACGGGGACAATCAGCCCCAGCATTTT
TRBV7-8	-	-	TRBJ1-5	CASSLDQRTVGLWANQPQHF	TGTGCCAGCAGCTTAGATCAGAGGACAGTGGGGCTATGGGCGAATCAGCCCCAGCATTTT
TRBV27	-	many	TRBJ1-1	CASSLAGGLNTEAFF	TGTGCCAGCAGTTTAGCGGGGGGCCTGAACACTGAAGCTTTCTTT
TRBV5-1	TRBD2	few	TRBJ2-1	CASSLGLAGHSYNEQFF	TGCGCCAGCAGCTTGGGACTAGCGGGACATTCCTACAATGAGCAGTTCTTC
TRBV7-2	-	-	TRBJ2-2	CASSTRDLLPGELFF	TGTGCCAGCAGCACCCGGGACCTACTTCCCGGGGAGCTGTTTTTT
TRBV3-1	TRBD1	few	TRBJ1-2	CASSHRGAYGYTF	TGTGCCAGCAGTCACAGGGGTGCCTATGGCTACACCTTC
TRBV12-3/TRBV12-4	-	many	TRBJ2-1	CASSLELAENEQFF	TGTGCCAGCAGTTTAGAACTAGCAGAAAATGAGCAGTTCTTC
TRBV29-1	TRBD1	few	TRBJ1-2	CSSEGAGGYTF	TGCAGCTCCGAGGGGGCTGGCGGCTACACCTTC
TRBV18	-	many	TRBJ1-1	CASSPSASTEAFF	TGTGCCAGCTCACCAAGCGCGAGCACTGAAGCTTTCTTT
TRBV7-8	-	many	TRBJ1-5	CASSLKGSVQPQHF	TGTGCCAGCAGCTTAAAGGGAAGCGTTCAGCCCCAGCATTTT
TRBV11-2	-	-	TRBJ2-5	CASSSPTGWETQYF	TGTGCCAGCAGCTCCCCGACAGGCTGGGAGACCCAGTACTTC
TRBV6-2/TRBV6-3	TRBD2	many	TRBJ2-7	CASSYSRTRSYEQYF	TGTGCCAGCAGTTACTCCCGGACTAGAAGCTACGAGCAGTACTTC
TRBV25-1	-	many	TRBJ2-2	CASSESSGAGGELFF	TGTGCCAGCAGTGAATCCTCGGGGGCGGGCGGGGAGCTGTTTTTT
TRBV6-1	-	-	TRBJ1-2	CAGSSVGFANGYTF	TGTGCCGGGTCATCCGTGGGATTCGCGAATGGCTACACCTTC
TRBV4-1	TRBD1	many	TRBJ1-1	CASRPRTGQQAFF	TGCGCCAGCAGGCCAAGAACGGGACAGCAAGCTTTCTTT
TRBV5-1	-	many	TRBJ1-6	CASSLGVRRSPLHF	TGCGCCAGCAGCCTGGGGGTGCGGAGATCACCCCTCCACTTT
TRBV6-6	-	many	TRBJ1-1	CASSSSTYTEAFF	-
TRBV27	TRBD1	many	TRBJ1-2	CASTPDRRLNYGYTF	TGTGCCAGCACACCGGACAGGAGATTAAACTATGGCTACACCTTC
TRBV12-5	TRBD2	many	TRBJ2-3	CASGSGGGTDTQYF	TGTGCTAGTGGCTCCGGGGGGGGCACAGATACGCAGTATTTT
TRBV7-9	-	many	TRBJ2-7	CASSLAIMGRYEQYF	TGTGCCAGCAGCTTAGCTATAATGGGGAGGTACGAGCAGTACTTC
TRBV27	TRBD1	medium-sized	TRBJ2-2	CASKLTGGGTGELFF	TGTGCCAGCAAACTTACAGGGGGAGGCACCGGGGAGCTGTTTTTT
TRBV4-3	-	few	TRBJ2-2	CASSQDSRATGELFF	TGCGCCAGCAGCCAAGATAGTAGGGCCACCGGGGAGCTGTTTTTT